Below, 10 T cell receptor beta chains from the same sample are listed, as sequenced in a study of cytomegalovirus exposure and HLA in healthy donors. In the PCR, 60 Vbeta and 13 Jbeta primers were used. The table came from immunoSEQ multiplex PCR; TCRdb's copy has only in-frame clones and leaves some out. The table lists 95,000 to 150,000 clones, 76% of them singletons, with more than 1.5% in the top ten. The specimen sequenced was PBMCs. The receptors stem from a man aged 50-59 years in good health and CMV-seronegative.

The rearrangement uses TRBV11-2 and TRBJ1-1; 7 nucleotides line up with TRBD1. This CDR3 is 15 amino acids long. Germline values: CDR1 SGHAT, CDR2 FQNNGV. V was clipped by 1 base and J by 7 bases; unmatched bases: 9. CDR3 in DNA: TGTGCCAGCAGCTTAGTGCCGAGGGGGCACGGTGAAGCTTTCTTT. The encoded protein is CASSLVPRGHGEAFF.

V usage is TRBV28 and J usage is TRBJ2-7; TRBD1 matches at 10 bases. Per germline, CDR1 MDHEN and CDR2 SYDVKM. The trim removed 5 bases at V and 0 bases at J, leaving 1 base unmatched. The CDR3 extends over 14 amino acids. This CDR3 is CASSGTGDSYEQYV. The DNA for the CDR3 is TGTGCCAGCAGTGGGACAGGGGACTCCTACGAGCAGTACGTC.

The chain has TRBV7-7 and TRBJ2-5; tentative D call: TRBD2 (5 bases). The CDR3 is 15 residues long. Germline loops: CDR1 SSHAT, CDR2 FNYEAQ (reference sequence). V was shortened by 5 bases and J by 5 bases, with 18 bases between the two germline ends. The DNA for the CDR3 is TGTGCCAGCAGCGCCGGGCCTAGGAGGTGGGAGACCCAGTACTTC. Protein sequence: CASSAGPRRWETQYF. Complete variable domain (other parts from reference TRBV7-7 and TRBJ2-5): GAGVSQSPRYKVTKRGQDVTLRCDPISSHATLYWYQQALGQGPEFLTYFNYEAQPDKSGLPSDRFSAERPEGSISTLTIQRTEQRDSAMYRCASSAGPRRWETQYFGPGTRLLVL.

This chain links TRBV11-2 with TRBJ2-1; D gene unclear. Germline values: CDR1 SGHAT, CDR2 FQNNGV. CDR3 length: 11 amino acids. The V end was cut by 7 bases, the J end by 3 bases, with 4 bases between. The CDR3 DNA is TGTGCCAGCACCGGCTACAATGAGCAGTTCTTC. Its translation is CASTGYNEQFF.

The chain links TRBV5-1 to TRBJ2-3, with 8 nucleotides matching TRBD2. Germline-derived CDR1 and CDR2 are SGHRS and YFSETQ. The CDR3 is 14 residues long. Germline trimming cut 5 bases from V and 4 bases from J; bases unmatched to any gene: 6. The CDR3 loop is CASRRASGPDTQYF. In nucleotides, the CDR3 is TGCGCCAGCAGGAGGGCTAGCGGGCCAGATACGCAGTATTTT.

V gene TRBV27 combines with J gene TRBJ2-3; tentative D call: TRBD2 (6 bases). Germline CDR1 MNHEY, CDR2 SMNVEV (reference sequence). Trimming shortened V by 4 bases and J by 4 bases, and 18 bases separated the two germline ends. This CDR3 comprises 16 residues. The CDR3 loop reads CASSSMGTYGADTQYF. In nucleotides, the CDR3 is TGTGCCAGCAGTTCGATGGGGACTTATGGGGCAGATACGCAGTATTTT.

A few counts support this clone. The chain recombines TRBV19 with TRBJ1-1, with a weak D call TRBD1 (6 bases). The CDR3 runs to 13 residues. V shed 5 bases and J shed 7 bases, with 14 bases lying between them. From germline, CDR1 is LNHDA and CDR2 SQIVND (reference sequence). The CDR3 reads CASSLIQGREAFF. CDR3 DNA: TGTGCCAGTAGTCTGATTCAGGGGCGTGAAGCTTTCTTT.

Written as DNA, the CDR3 is TGTGCCACCAGCAGAGACCCGGGACTAGAAATAGATACGCAGTATTTT. Its protein product is CATSRDPGLEIDTQYF. The rearrangement joins TRBV15 to TRBJ2-3; TRBD2 agrees at 8 bases. The V segment lost 0 bases and the J segment 5 bases; nucleotides outside the gene matches: 7. Per germline, CDR1 LNHNV and CDR2 YYDKDF (reference sequence). The CDR3 length is 16 residues.

Only a few counts were recorded for this clone. The gene calls are TRBV18 and TRBJ2-3, with D unclear. Germline-derived CDR1 and CDR2 are KGHSH and LQKENI. Trimming pared 3 bases from V and 6 bases from J, leaving 22 bases between. CDR3 size: 17 residues. The CDR3 coding sequence is TGTGCCAGCTCACCCCCCAACCTATGGAGAGTCGGTGATACGCAGTATTTT. This translates into CASSPPNLWRVGDTQYF.

V and J are TRBV5-3 and TRBJ1-1, with no clear D. TRBV5-3 is placed among ORFs of uncertain function. This CDR3 has 15 residues. Trimming pared 4 bases from V and 5 bases from J, leaving 18 bases between. In DNA form, the CDR3 reads TGTGCCAGAAGCCCCCACGCTAGAAGTCGGACTGAAGCTTTCTTT. Its protein is CARSPHARSRTEAFF.